This T cell receptor beta chain was documented in a study of T cells expressing NK-cell markers. Study information: Sequencing of TCR beta repertoires drew on sorted CD3+CD56+NKG2C+, CD3+CD56+NKG2C- and CD3+CD56-NKG2C+ T cells.

The CDR3 spans 14 residues. Germline-derived CDR1 and CDR2 are LGHNA and YNFKEQ. For each CDR3 protein, TCRdb gives one entry from its re-call of the 5' RACE reads, without DNA. The sample holds under 600,000 distinct CDR3 sequences. V is TRBV4-2 and J is TRBJ1-2. The sample was blood T cells: a sorted CD56 or NKG2C T cell subset, CD4+ or CD8+ T cells, or bulk PBMC T cells (not recorded which). The TCR originated in a woman in her forties or fifties in good health. This CDR3 is CASSQELGPYGYTF.